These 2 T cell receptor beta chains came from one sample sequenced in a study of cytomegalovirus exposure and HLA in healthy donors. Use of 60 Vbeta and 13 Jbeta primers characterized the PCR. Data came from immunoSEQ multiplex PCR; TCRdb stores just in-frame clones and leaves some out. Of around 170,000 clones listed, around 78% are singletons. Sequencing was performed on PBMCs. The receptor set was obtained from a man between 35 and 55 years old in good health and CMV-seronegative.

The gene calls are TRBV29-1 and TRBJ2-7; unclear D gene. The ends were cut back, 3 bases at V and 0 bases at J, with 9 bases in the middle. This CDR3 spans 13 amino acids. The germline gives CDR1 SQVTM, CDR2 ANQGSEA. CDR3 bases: TGCAGCGTTGAGTTCAAGAGCTCCTACGAGCAGTACTTC. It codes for CSVEFKSSYEQYF.

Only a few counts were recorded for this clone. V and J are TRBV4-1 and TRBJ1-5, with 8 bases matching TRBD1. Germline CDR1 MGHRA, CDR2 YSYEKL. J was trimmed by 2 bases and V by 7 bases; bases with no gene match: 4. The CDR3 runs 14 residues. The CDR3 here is CASTRGLGNQPQHF. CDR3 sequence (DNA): TGCGCCAGCACCAGGGGGCTGGGCAATCAGCCCCAGCATTTT.